Listed below are T cell receptor beta chains from one sample, sequenced in a study of T-cell memory formation after mild COVID-19. TCRdb ran MiXCR on the 5' RACE reads and lists one entry per CDR3 protein. The sample includes about half a million distinct CDR3 sequences, roughly 18% of them seen just once. Material for sequencing was PBMCs or a T cell subset sorted from them (not recorded which). The receptors were sampled from an adult woman who had mild COVID-19 (a few samples of this study predate the infection). Cell type and time point are not known. Both conserved end residues are part of each CDR3. The order of the fields is CDR3 DNA, CDR3 protein, D gene, V gene, J gene, CDR3 length, clone size. A D gene is named only where the DNA matches it firmly. Clone size, where shown, is once, few, many, or a class for clones that have expanded.

CDR3 DNA: TGCAGTGCTACCAGGGAGCCGGGGACTCAGCCCCAGCATTTT
CDR3 protein: CSATREPGTQPQHF
D gene: .
V gene: TRBV20-1
J gene: TRBJ1-5
CDR3 length: 14
clone size: few

CDR3 DNA: TGTGCCAGCAGCGTAGGGTACACAGATACGCAGTATTTT
CDR3 protein: CASSVGYTDTQYF
D gene: .
V gene: TRBV9
J gene: TRBJ2-3
CDR3 length: 13
clone size: few

CDR3 DNA: TGTGCCACCAGTGATCCGGACAGGAACGAGCAGTACTTC
CDR3 protein: CATSDPDRNEQYF
D gene: TRBD1
V gene: TRBV24-1
J gene: TRBJ2-7
CDR3 length: 13
clone size: many

CDR3 DNA: TGCGCCAGCAGCCATAGCCACCCAGCCACCGGGGAGCTGTTTTTT
CDR3 protein: CASSHSHPATGELFF
D gene: .
V gene: TRBV10-2
J gene: TRBJ2-2
CDR3 length: 15
clone size: .

CDR3 DNA: TGTGCCAGCAGTTATATCCGGGACAAGGGTAATTCACCCCTCCACTTT
CDR3 protein: CASSYIRDKGNSPLHF
D gene: .
V gene: TRBV6-5
J gene: TRBJ1-6
CDR3 length: 16
clone size: few

CDR3 DNA: TGTGCCACCAGTGATTGGGGGGGGCGGACAGATACGCAGTATTTT
CDR3 protein: CATSDWGGRTDTQYF
D gene: .
V gene: TRBV24-1
J gene: TRBJ2-3
CDR3 length: 15
clone size: .

CDR3 DNA: TGTGCCAGCAGTTTACAGGGGGCTACTGAAGCTTTCTTT
CDR3 protein: CASSLQGATEAFF
D gene: TRBD1
V gene: TRBV12-3/TRBV12-4
J gene: TRBJ1-1
CDR3 length: 13
clone size: many

CDR3 DNA: TGCAGCGTTGTTGCTGAGGACAGGTCGGGATACGAGCAGTACTTC
CDR3 protein: CSVVAEDRSGYEQYF
D gene: TRBD1
V gene: TRBV29-1
J gene: TRBJ2-7
CDR3 length: 15
clone size: few

CDR3 DNA: TGTGCCATCAGTGAGTCCGCCTTCGGGAGACTAGCGGGGAGGAGCTCCTACAATGAGCAGTTCTTC
CDR3 protein: CAISESAFGRLAGRSSYNEQFF
D gene: TRBD2
V gene: TRBV10-3
J gene: TRBJ2-1
CDR3 length: 22
clone size: few

CDR3 DNA: TGCGCCAGCAGCCAAGACCGACAGGGAGTTTTTAATGAGCAGTTCTTC
CDR3 protein: CASSQDRQGVFNEQFF
D gene: TRBD1
V gene: TRBV4-3
J gene: TRBJ2-1
CDR3 length: 16
clone size: many

CDR3 DNA: TGCGCCAGCAGCTTGGAAGGTTCCTACGAGCAGTACTTC
CDR3 protein: CASSLEGSYEQYF
D gene: .
V gene: TRBV5-1
J gene: TRBJ2-7
CDR3 length: 13
clone size: many

CDR3 DNA: TGCGCCAGTACCGGGACAGGGGGCACCGGGGAGCTGTTTTTT
CDR3 protein: CASTGTGGTGELFF
D gene: TRBD1
V gene: TRBV5-1
J gene: TRBJ2-2
CDR3 length: 14
clone size: few

CDR3 DNA: TGCGCCAGCAGCTTGCTTGGCGGGAAGTATGAGCAGTTCTTC
CDR3 protein: CASSLLGGKYEQFF
D gene: .
V gene: TRBV5-1
J gene: TRBJ2-1
CDR3 length: 14
clone size: .

CDR3 DNA: TGTGCCAGCAGGGGACTAGCGGGAAGCACAGATACGCAGTATTTT
CDR3 protein: CASRGLAGSTDTQYF
D gene: TRBD2
V gene: TRBV27
J gene: TRBJ2-3
CDR3 length: 15
clone size: many

CDR3 DNA: TGTGCCAGCAGTTTGGGACTAGCGTTCAGCACAGATACGCAGTATTTT
CDR3 protein: CASSLGLAFSTDTQYF
D gene: TRBD2
V gene: TRBV2
J gene: TRBJ2-3
CDR3 length: 16
clone size: .

CDR3 DNA: TGTGCCAGCAGCTTCACTGGACTAGCGGGAGACGAGCAGTACTTC
CDR3 protein: CASSFTGLAGDEQYF
D gene: TRBD2
V gene: TRBV7-6
J gene: TRBJ2-7
CDR3 length: 15
clone size: .

CDR3 DNA: TGTGCCAGCAGCCGTTCCCAGGGGGAGACCCAGTACTTC
CDR3 protein: CASSRSQGETQYF
D gene: .
V gene: TRBV12-3/TRBV12-4
J gene: TRBJ2-5
CDR3 length: 13
clone size: many

CDR3 DNA: TGTGCCAGCAGCCACCTAGCGCCAAGCACAGATACGCAGTATTTT
CDR3 protein: CASSHLAPSTDTQYF
D gene: .
V gene: TRBV7-9
J gene: TRBJ2-3
CDR3 length: 15
clone size: .

CDR3 DNA: TGTGCCACCAGTGACTACACTAGCGGGGGGCGGAATGAGCAGTTCTTC
CDR3 protein: CATSDYTSGGRNEQFF
D gene: TRBD2
V gene: TRBV24-1
J gene: TRBJ2-1
CDR3 length: 16
clone size: .

CDR3 DNA: TGTGCCATCAGTGATAGGGGCGTGGGTCCACCTGAAGCTTTCTTT
CDR3 protein: CAISDRGVGPPEAFF
D gene: .
V gene: TRBV10-3
J gene: TRBJ1-1
CDR3 length: 15
clone size: .

CDR3 DNA: TGTGCCAGCATCAGGGGCCAAGAGACCCAGTACTTC
CDR3 protein: CASIRGQETQYF
D gene: .
V gene: TRBV2
J gene: TRBJ2-5
CDR3 length: 12
clone size: few

CDR3 DNA: TGTGCCAGCAGCCCTCGGCGGACAGTTCCCACTGAAGCTTTCTTT
CDR3 protein: CASSPRRTVPTEAFF
D gene: .
V gene: TRBV7-8
J gene: TRBJ1-1
CDR3 length: 15
clone size: .

CDR3 DNA: TGTGCCAGTACCATCCGGACTAGCGGGAGGGTCCTGTCCTACAATGAGCAGTTCTTC
CDR3 protein: CASTIRTSGRVLSYNEQFF
D gene: TRBD2
V gene: TRBV19
J gene: TRBJ2-1
CDR3 length: 19
clone size: .

CDR3 DNA: TGTGCCAGCAGCTTATCACCGGGGACAGGCGCTTCGGAGACCCAGTACTTC
CDR3 protein: CASSLSPGTGASETQYF
D gene: TRBD1
V gene: TRBV7-3
J gene: TRBJ2-5
CDR3 length: 17
clone size: .